These 27 T cell receptor beta chains were all obtained from the same sample, sequenced in a study of T-cell reconstitution after alpha-beta-depleted transplantation in children. Construction of the TCRbeta library involved unique molecular identifiers. A single record per CDR3 protein comes from TCRdb applying MiXCR to the PCR reads. This repertoire shows some 520,000 distinct CDR3 sequences, approximately 32% found once; its top ten account for 2% to 3%. Sequenced material: PBMCs from the stem cell graft donor, taken from the stem cell graft. The receptor set was obtained from a human donor who donated a stem cell graft to a child with aplastic anemia.

There are a few counts of this clonotype. The chain has TRBV28 and TRBJ1-6; 7 bases agree with TRBD1. Looked up from germline, CDR1 is MDHEN and CDR2 is SYDVKM. Trimming cost V 9 bases and J 0 bases; bases outside gene matches: 2. This CDR3 is built from 14 residues. The CDR3 sequence is CASTGDSYNSPLHF. For the CDR3, the DNA is TGTGCCAGTACAGGGGACTCCTATAATTCACCCCTCCACTTT.

CDR3 coding DNA: TGTGCCAGCTCACCACTTTCCCTGGAAGCTTTCTTT. Translation: CASSPLSLEAFF. The rearrangement uses TRBV18 and TRBJ1-1; D gene uncertain. CDR1 and CDR2 from the germline V gene are KGHSH and LQKENI. The CDR3 is made up of 12 amino acids. V lost 1 base, J lost 8 bases, and 8 bases lay in between.

The V and J genes are TRBV20-1 and TRBJ1-2; TRBD1 matches at 8 bases. Germline CDR1 reads DFQATT; CDR2 reads SNEGSKA (reference sequence). The CDR3 loop spans 15 amino acids. J lost 4 bases, V lost 5 bases, and 12 bases had no gene match. The CDR3 DNA reads TGCAGTGCTCCCGACCAGGGGGCACCTACCTATGGCTACACCTTC. It encodes CSAPDQGAPTYGYTF.

The rearrangement links TRBV2 to TRBJ1-2; the D gene is possibly TRBD1 (5 bases). V lost 0 bases and J lost 0, with 8 bases in between. Per the germline V gene, CDR1 is SNHLY and CDR2 is FYNNEI. The CDR3 totals 15 residues. The CDR3 nucleotides are TGTGCCAGCAGTGAAGCTGGGGGAGCTAACTATGGCTACACCTTC. This translates into CASSEAGGANYGYTF.

This clonotype occurred a few times. This sequence joins TRBV11-2 and TRBJ2-3; D is unresolved. V was cut by 7 bases and J by 2 bases, with 16 bases left in between. In germline, CDR1 is SGHAT, CDR2 FQNNGV. The CDR3 runs 15 residues. This CDR3 is CASNQFAAITDTQYF. The CDR3 DNA follows: TGTGCCAGCAATCAATTCGCCGCTATCACAGATACGCAGTATTTT.

This chain links TRBV28 with TRBJ1-2, with 7 bases fitting TRBD1. CDR3 length equals 12 residues. The trim removed 6 bases at V and 8 bases at J, leaving 6 bases unmatched. The germline CDR1 and CDR2 sequences are MDHEN and SYDVKM. The DNA for the CDR3 is TGTGCCAGCAGCCAGGGGGTATTCGGCTACACCTTC. The encoded protein is CASSQGVFGYTF.

This clonotype has just a few counts. The J gene is TRBJ2-5, the V gene TRBV7-2; the match to TRBD1 covers 7 bases. Trimming took 7 bases from V and 5 from J; bases not matched to a gene: 7. CDR1 is SGHTA and CDR2 is FQGNSA in the germline V gene. CDR3 length: 13 residues. CDR3 coding DNA: TGTGCCAGCAACCACAGGGGCAGGGAGACCCAGTACTTC. This encodes CASNHRGRETQYF.

This clonotype has only a few counts. The genes are TRBV9 and TRBJ1-1; a weak D match, TRBD1 (5 bases). The germline V and J ends were trimmed by 3 bases and 5 bases, with 17 bases remaining between them. Germline V lookup: CDR1 SGDLS, CDR2 YYNGEE. The length of the CDR3 is 15 residues. DNA for the CDR3: TGTGCCAGCAGCGCGGCGGAGAGGGGAGGGACTGAAGCTTTCTTT. Encoded protein: CASSAAERGGTEAFF.

The CDR3 DNA is TGCGCCAGCAGCTTAAGGCCCTCGACAGGGAACATGGGCACTGAAGCTTTCTTT. Amino acid sequence: CASSLRPSTGNMGTEAFF. The V gene is TRBV5-1, the J gene TRBJ1-1; 7 bases match TRBD1. This CDR3 has 18 residues. CDR1 and CDR2 (germline): SGHRS, YFSETQ. V shed 2 bases, J shed 4 bases, and the junction held 17 bases outside the gene matches.

The V call is TRBV6-1, the J call TRBJ2-3, with 13 bases aligning to TRBD2. The V segment lost 5 bases and the J segment 2 bases; nucleotides outside the gene matches: 7. From germline, CDR1 is MNHNS and CDR2 SASEGT. The CDR3 is 17 residues long. The CDR3 loop reads CASSTAGLAGFTDTQYF. As DNA, the CDR3 is TGTGCCAGCAGTACCGCGGGACTAGCGGGATTCACAGATACGCAGTATTTT.

This clonotype was seen a few times. V gene TRBV11-2 combines with J gene TRBJ2-3; possibly TRBD1 for D (5 bases). Germline V gives CDR1 SGHAT, CDR2 FQNNGV. V shed 1 base and J shed 4 bases, with 9 bases lying between them. This CDR3 region has 14 residues. The CDR3 DNA sequence: TGTGCCAGCAGCTTAGGGGGCCCAGCAGATACGCAGTATTTT. Translating gives CASSLGGPADTQYF. Full variable domain (missing parts from reference TRBV11-2 and TRBJ2-3): EAGVAQSPRYKIIEKRQSVAFWCNPISGHATLYWYQQILGQGPKLLIQFQNNGVVDDSQLPKDRFSAERLKGVDSTLKIQPAKLEDSAVYLCASSLGGPADTQYFGPGTRLTVL.

J is TRBJ1-1 and V is TRBV5-1, with D possibly TRBD1 on 5 matching bases. The length of the CDR3 is 15 residues. V shed 4 bases and J shed 4 bases, with 17 bases lying between them. CDR1 and CDR2 (germline): SGHRS, YFSETQ. The CDR3 here is CASSGRGAPGTEAFF. The CDR3 region has the DNA TGCGCCAGCAGCGGTCGAGGGGCGCCGGGCACTGAAGCTTTCTTT. The variable domain in full, with the rest retrieved from reference TRBV5-1 and TRBJ1-1, is KAGVTQTPRYLIKTRGQQVTLSCSPISGHRSVSWYQQTPGQGLQFLFEYFSETQRNKGNFPGRFSGRQFSNSRSEMNVSTLELGDSALYLCASSGRGAPGTEAFFGQGTRLTVV.

This chain joins TRBV7-9 and TRBJ1-5, with a tentative D call TRBD1 (6 bases). This CDR3 comprises 16 residues. Germline CDR1 SEHNR, CDR2 FQNEAQ (reference sequence). V lost 1 base and J lost 6, with 16 bases in between. The CDR3 nucleotides are TGTGCCAGCAGCTTAGGGGGGGCGGGGGTAAGTCAGCCCCAGCATTTT. It yields the protein CASSLGGAGVSQPQHF.

This clonotype was observed a few times. This chain uses TRBV18 with TRBJ1-2, with D possibly TRBD1 on 5 matching bases. Germline-derived CDR1 and CDR2 are KGHSH and LQKENI. The CDR3 is 16 amino acids. V was clipped by 3 bases and J by 1 base, with 15 bases between them. In DNA, the CDR3 is TGTGCCAGCTCACCGGGGATAGGACACAATAACTATGGCTACACCTTC. Protein: CASSPGIGHNNYGYTF.

The chain combines TRBV6-5 with TRBJ2-1, with D tentatively TRBD2 (5 bases). Germline V gives CDR1 MNHEY, CDR2 SVGAGI. CDR3 length equals 15 residues. Trimming pared 0 bases from V and 7 bases from J, leaving 13 bases between. The chain's CDR3 is CASSYSRTALNEQFF. DNA for the CDR3: TGTGCCAGCAGTTACTCGAGGACTGCTTTGAATGAGCAGTTCTTC.

The V gene is TRBV12-3 or TRBV12-4, the J gene TRBJ1-3; 12 nucleotides agree with TRBD1. The CDR3 spans 17 residues. V was clipped by 9 bases and J by 0 bases; unmatched bases: 9. The CDR3 reads CASHRGDRGHSGNTIYF. CDR3 sequence (DNA): TGTGCCAGTCACAGGGGGGACAGGGGGCACTCTGGAAACACCATATATTTT.

V is TRBV12-3 or TRBV12-4 and J is TRBJ1-5; D is undetermined. The CDR3 is 13 amino acids. Trimming removed 6 bases at V and 5 bases at J, with 11 bases between. In DNA form, the CDR3 reads TGTGCCAGCAGCAAAACCACAGATCAGCCCCAGCATTTT. The encoded protein is CASSKTTDQPQHF.

The sample holds one count of this clonotype. The chain uses TRBV18 and TRBJ1-2; 7 bases are a match to TRBD1. Germline V CDR1 and CDR2: KGHSH, LQKENI. This CDR3 is 16 amino acids long. Trimming at V came to 2 bases and at J to 2 bases, leaving 8 bases not matched to a gene. In nucleotides, the CDR3 is TGTGCCAGCTCACCAATAACAGGGGAACCGAACTATGGCTACACCTTC. Translated, it gives CASSPITGEPNYGYTF.

This clonotype was seen a handful of times. This CDR3 is CASSPLGENNQPQHF. DNA of the CDR3: TGTGCCAGCAGCCCCCTAGGGGAGAACAATCAGCCCCAGCATTTT. The V call is TRBV6-1, the J call TRBJ1-5; D is perhaps TRBD1 (5 bases). Per the germline V gene, CDR1 is MNHNS and CDR2 is SASEGT. V dropped 6 bases and J dropped 3 bases, with 15 bases sitting between them. The CDR3 runs 15 residues.

The chain carries TRBV7-2 and TRBJ2-7; 10 bases fit TRBD2. Germline V gene data show CDR1 as SGHTA and CDR2 as FQGNSA. V was pared by 5 bases and J by 6 bases, with 16 bases of the junction left unmatched. This CDR3 region has 17 residues. CDR3 region: CASSPSESSGRSCEQYV. In nucleotides, the CDR3 is TGTGCCAGCAGCCCCTCCGAGAGTAGCGGGAGGTCTTGCGAGCAGTACGTC.

There are a few counts of this clonotype. The V and J genes are TRBV5-1 and TRBJ2-1; D call uncertain. Germline CDR1 is SGHRS and CDR2 is YFSETQ. V was trimmed by 7 bases and J by 0 bases, leaving 11 bases between them. This CDR3 comprises 14 residues. The CDR3 bases are TGCGCCAGCGGCTACCGAGACTCCTACAATGAGCAGTTCTTC. Translated, it gives CASGYRDSYNEQFF.

The chain joins TRBV7-9 to TRBJ2-2; weak D call: TRBD1 (5 bases). V lost 3 bases and J 6 bases, leaving 11 bases between the germline ends. The germline V gene encodes CDR1 SEHNR and CDR2 FQNEAQ (reference sequence). There are 14 residues in the CDR3. CDR3 in amino acids: CASSFRQGPGELFF. DNA for the CDR3: TGTGCCAGCAGCTTCAGGCAGGGCCCCGGGGAGCTGTTTTTT.

This sequence joins TRBV5-1 and TRBJ1-1; D remains ambiguous. This CDR3 region has 12 residues. V dropped 0 bases and J dropped 8 bases, with 8 bases sitting between them. CDR1 is SGHRS and CDR2 is YFSETQ in the germline V gene. The CDR3 nucleotides are TGCGCCAGCAGCTTGGGAGGATTGGAAGCTTTCTTT. The encoded protein is CASSLGGLEAFF.

The rearrangement uses TRBV5-1 and TRBJ1-1; the D gene is possibly TRBD1 (6 bases). The CDR3 totals 15 residues. V was pared by 4 bases and J by 2 bases, with 15 bases between. CDR1 SGHRS and CDR2 YFSETQ come from the germline V gene. The CDR3 loop reads CASSGNGQINTEAFF. DNA for the CDR3: TGCGCCAGCAGCGGTAATGGACAGATAAACACTGAAGCTTTCTTT.

This clonotype was seen only a few times. The chain joins TRBV27 to TRBJ2-3, with TRBD2 matching 15 bases. CDR3 length: 15 amino acids. The trim removed 6 bases at V and 7 bases at J, leaving 5 bases unmatched. CDR1 MNHEY and CDR2 SMNVEV come from the germline V gene (reference sequence). CDR3 nucleotide sequence: TGTGCCAGCAGCTTAGGGACTAGCGGGAGGAATACGCAGTATTTT. This encodes CASSLGTSGRNTQYF.

The chain links TRBV18 to TRBJ2-7; possibly TRBD1 or TRBD2 for D (5 bases each). V was shortened by 2 bases and J by 6 bases, with 8 bases between the two germline ends. The germline CDR1 and CDR2 sequences are KGHSH and LQKENI. CDR3 length: 12 residues. This CDR3 is CASSPFGAEQYF. The CDR3 DNA sequence: TGTGCCAGCTCACCATTCGGGGCCGAGCAGTACTTC.

The V and J genes are TRBV2 and TRBJ2-3, with 8 bases that match TRBD1. Germline loops: CDR1 SNHLY, CDR2 FYNNEI. V trimming: 9 bases; J trimming: 0 bases; junction bases outside the gene matches: 14. This CDR3 comprises 17 residues. The CDR3 sequence: CASYPGTGFTSTDTQYF. In nucleotides, the CDR3 is TGTGCCAGTTATCCCGGGACAGGATTTACTAGCACAGATACGCAGTATTTT.